The 8 T cell receptor beta chains below come from one sample, sequenced in a study of T cells of healthy individuals. TCRdb processed the 5' RACE reads anew with MiXCR; each CDR3 protein has one entry. The table records 90,000 to 100,000 distinct CDR3 sequences, approximately 18% of them present only once. These receptors originate from a human donor in good health.

V is TRBV4-2 and J is TRBJ2-7; TRBD1 might be the D (5 bases). V shed 5 bases and J shed 3 bases, with 17 bases lying between them. CDR1 and CDR2 from the germline V gene are LGHNA and YNFKEQ. CDR3 length equals 15 residues. For the CDR3, the DNA is TGTGCCAGCAGCTCAGGGTCCTATCGCGACTACGAGCAGTACTTC. Protein product: CASSSGSYRDYEQYF.

The chain is built from TRBV28 and TRBJ2-5; 10 bases match TRBD2. There are 15 residues in the CDR3. Germline lookup yields CDR1 MDHEN and CDR2 SYDVKM. Germline trimming cut 5 bases from V and 4 bases from J; bases unmatched to any gene: 7. CDR3 DNA sequence: TGTGCCAGCAGTAAAATAGCGGGAGGAATAGAGACCCAGTACTTC. Protein product: CASSKIAGGIETQYF.

The chain combines TRBV29-1 with TRBJ2-5; either TRBD1 or TRBD2 may fit D (5 bases each). Deletions cut 7 bases from V and 5 bases from J, with 17 bases between. The germline V gene encodes CDR1 SQVTM and CDR2 ANQGSEA. The CDR3 sequence is 13 residues long. CDR3 coding DNA: TGCAGCGCTGTGAGGACTTGGGGGGAGACCCAGTACTTC. Protein: CSAVRTWGETQYF.

In this sample, this clonotype is medium-sized. The rearrangement links TRBV4-3 to TRBJ2-1; a possible D gene is TRBD2 (5 bases). V was pared by 0 bases and J by 3 bases, with 6 bases between. The CDR3 covers 14 residues. The germline gives CDR1 LGHNA, CDR2 YSLEER. CDR3 sequence reads: CASSQDRDYNEQFF. The CDR3 coding sequence is TGCGCCAGCAGCCAAGATCGGGACTACAATGAGCAGTTCTTC.

As regards this clonotype: This could be a read error, since a much larger clone is one nucleotide away. Here the CDR3 omits its conserved ending phenylalanine or tryptophan, so a read error is the likely source. CDR3 coding DNA: TGTGCCAGCAGCTTAGGGGGAGCTTACGTGGGGCAGTACTCC. Its translation: CASSLGGAYVGQYS. The chain uses TRBV7-2 and TRBJ2-7; tentatively, D is TRBD2 (5 bases). The germline V and J ends were trimmed by 1 base and 9 bases, with 16 bases remaining between them. The CDR3 runs to 14 residues. Germline V gene lookup returns CDR1 SGHTA and CDR2 FQGNSA.

The table lists this clonotype with many counts. The V gene is TRBV7-3, the J gene TRBJ2-3; D is undetermined. The V end lost 1 base, the J end lost 3 bases, and 5 bases lay between the germline ends. The CDR3 spans 13 residues. Germline V lookup: CDR1 SGHTA, CDR2 FQGTGA. This CDR3 reads CASSLKDTDTQYF. The DNA for the CDR3 is TGTGCCAGCAGCTTAAAAGATACAGATACGCAGTATTTT.

This clonotype was detected only a few times. The chain joins TRBV27 to TRBJ1-6; D is uncertain. V was trimmed by 3 bases and J by 7 bases, leaving 7 bases between them. The germline V gene has CDR1 MNHEY and CDR2 SMNVEV (reference sequence). The CDR3 runs to 13 residues. Here the CDR3 reads CASSFTKNSPLHF. The CDR3 coding sequence is TGTGCCAGCAGTTTTACAAAGAATTCACCCCTCCACTTT.

This clonotype was seen ten or more times. The rearrangement uses TRBV29-1 and TRBJ2-5; 8 bases fit TRBD2. CDR3 length equals 12 residues. CDR1 is SQVTM and CDR2 is ANQGSEA in the germline V gene. V lost 8 bases and J lost 4; bases outside the gene matches: 6. In DNA form, the CDR3 reads TGCAGCCTATCTAGCGGGTCAGAGACCCAGTACTTC. This translates into CSLSSGSETQYF.